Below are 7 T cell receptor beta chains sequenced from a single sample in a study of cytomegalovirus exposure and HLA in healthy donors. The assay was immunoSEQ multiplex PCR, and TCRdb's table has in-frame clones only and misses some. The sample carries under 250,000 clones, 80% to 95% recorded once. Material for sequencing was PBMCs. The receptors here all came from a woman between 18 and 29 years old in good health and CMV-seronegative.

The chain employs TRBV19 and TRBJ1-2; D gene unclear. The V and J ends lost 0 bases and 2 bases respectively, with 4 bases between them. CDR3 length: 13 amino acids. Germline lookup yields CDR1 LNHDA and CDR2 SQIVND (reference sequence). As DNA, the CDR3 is TGTGCCAGTAGTATAGACGGGAACTATGGCTACACCTTC. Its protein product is CASSIDGNYGYTF.

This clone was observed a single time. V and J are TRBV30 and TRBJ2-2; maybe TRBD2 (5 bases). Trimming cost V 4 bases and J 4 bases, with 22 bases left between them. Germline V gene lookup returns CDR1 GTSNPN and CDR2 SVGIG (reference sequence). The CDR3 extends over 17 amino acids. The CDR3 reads CAWIGFGGGVFTGELFF. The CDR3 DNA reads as TGTGCCTGGATTGGGTTCGGAGGCGGAGTCTTCACCGGGGAGCTGTTTTTT.

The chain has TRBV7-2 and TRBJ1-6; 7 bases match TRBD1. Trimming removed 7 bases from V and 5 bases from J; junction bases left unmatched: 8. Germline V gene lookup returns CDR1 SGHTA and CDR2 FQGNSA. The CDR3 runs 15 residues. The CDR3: CASTPPGQNNSPLHF. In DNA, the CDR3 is TGTGCCAGCACCCCCCCGGGACAGAATAATTCACCCCTCCACTTT. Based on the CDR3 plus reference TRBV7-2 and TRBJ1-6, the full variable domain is GAGVSQSPSNKVTEKGKDVELRCDPISGHTALYWYRQSLGQGLEFLIYFQGNSAPDKSGLPSDRFSAERTGGSVSTLTIQRTQQEDSAVYLCASTPPGQNNSPLHFGNGTRLTVT.

The CDR3 is CSVAGGGSLYNEQFF. The CDR3 DNA reads as TGCAGCGTGGCCGGAGGAGGGAGTCTCTACAATGAGCAGTTCTTC. The rearrangement uses TRBV29-1 and TRBJ2-1, with TRBD2 as a possible D gene (6 bases). The CDR3 extends over 15 amino acids. The V end lost 6 bases, the J end lost 3 bases, and 18 bases lay between the germline ends. Germline CDR1 is SQVTM and CDR2 is ANQGSEA.

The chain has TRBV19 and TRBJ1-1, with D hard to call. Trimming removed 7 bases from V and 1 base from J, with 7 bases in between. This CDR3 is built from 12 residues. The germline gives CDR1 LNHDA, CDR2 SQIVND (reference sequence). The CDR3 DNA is TGTGCCAGTAAGGAGGGGAACACTGAAGCTTTCTTT. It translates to CASKEGNTEAFF.

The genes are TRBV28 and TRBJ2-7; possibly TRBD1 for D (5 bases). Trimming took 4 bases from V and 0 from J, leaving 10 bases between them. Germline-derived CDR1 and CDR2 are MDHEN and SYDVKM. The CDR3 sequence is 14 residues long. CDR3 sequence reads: CASSWTDSSYEQYF. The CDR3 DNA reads TGTGCCAGCAGTTGGACCGACAGCTCCTACGAGCAGTACTTC. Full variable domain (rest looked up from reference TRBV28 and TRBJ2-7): DVKVTQSSRYLVKRTGEKVFLECVQDMDHENMFWYRQDPGLGLRLIYFSYDVKMKEKGDIPEGYSVSREKKERFSLILESASTNQTSMYLCASSWTDSSYEQYFGPGTRLTVT.

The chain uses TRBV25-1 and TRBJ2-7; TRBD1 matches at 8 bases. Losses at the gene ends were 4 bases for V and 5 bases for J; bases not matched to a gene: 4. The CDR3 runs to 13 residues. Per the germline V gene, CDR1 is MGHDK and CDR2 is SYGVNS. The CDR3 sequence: CASSGLDRDEQYF. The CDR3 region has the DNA TGTGCCAGCAGTGGACTGGACAGGGACGAGCAGTACTTC.